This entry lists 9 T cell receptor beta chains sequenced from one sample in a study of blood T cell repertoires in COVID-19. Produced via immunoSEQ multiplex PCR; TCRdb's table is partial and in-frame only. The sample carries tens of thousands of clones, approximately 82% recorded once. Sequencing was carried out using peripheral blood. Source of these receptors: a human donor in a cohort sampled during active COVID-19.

The CDR3, as DNA: TGTGCCATCAGCGGGACAGGCGGTCAGCCCCAGCATTTT. Its translation is CAISGTGGQPQHF. The chain combines TRBV10-3 with TRBJ1-5; the match to TRBD1 covers 8 bases. J was trimmed by 6 bases and V by 6 bases; bases with no gene match: 4. Germline V gene lookup returns CDR1 ENHRY and CDR2 SYGVKD. The CDR3 runs to 13 residues.

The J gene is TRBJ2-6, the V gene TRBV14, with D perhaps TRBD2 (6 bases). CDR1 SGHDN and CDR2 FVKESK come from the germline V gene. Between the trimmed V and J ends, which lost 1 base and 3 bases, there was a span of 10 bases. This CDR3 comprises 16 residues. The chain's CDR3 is CASSQARGSGANVLTF. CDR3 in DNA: TGTGCCAGCAGCCAAGCTCGGGGGAGTGGGGCCAACGTCCTGACTTTC.

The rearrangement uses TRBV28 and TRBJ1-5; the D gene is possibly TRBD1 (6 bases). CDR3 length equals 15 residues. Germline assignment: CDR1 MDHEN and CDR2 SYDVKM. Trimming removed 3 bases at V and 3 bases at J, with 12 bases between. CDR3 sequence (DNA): TGTGCCAGCAGTTTTTCAGGGGCCACCAATCAGCCCCAGCATTTT. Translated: CASSFSGATNQPQHF.

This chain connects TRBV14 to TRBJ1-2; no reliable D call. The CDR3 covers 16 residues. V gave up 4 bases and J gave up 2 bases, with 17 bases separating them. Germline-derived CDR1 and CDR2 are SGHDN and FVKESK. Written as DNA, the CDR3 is TGTGCCAGCAGCCTAGGACGGACTCCATCCAACTATGGCTACACCTTC. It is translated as CASSLGRTPSNYGYTF.

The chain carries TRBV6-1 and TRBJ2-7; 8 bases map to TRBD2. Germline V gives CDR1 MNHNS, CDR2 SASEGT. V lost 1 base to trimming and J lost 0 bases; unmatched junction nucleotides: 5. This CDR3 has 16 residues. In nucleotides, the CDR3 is TGTGCCAGCAGTGAAGGCGGGACTAGGGTCTCCTACGAGCAGTACTTC. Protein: CASSEGGTRVSYEQYF.

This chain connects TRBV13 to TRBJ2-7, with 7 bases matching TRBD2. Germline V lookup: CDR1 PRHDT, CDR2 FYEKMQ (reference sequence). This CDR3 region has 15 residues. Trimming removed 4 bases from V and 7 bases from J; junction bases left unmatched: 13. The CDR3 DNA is TGTGCCAGCAGCTCGCGGTGGGGGGGTCAGCGAGAGCAGTACTTC. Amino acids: CASSSRWGGQREQYF.

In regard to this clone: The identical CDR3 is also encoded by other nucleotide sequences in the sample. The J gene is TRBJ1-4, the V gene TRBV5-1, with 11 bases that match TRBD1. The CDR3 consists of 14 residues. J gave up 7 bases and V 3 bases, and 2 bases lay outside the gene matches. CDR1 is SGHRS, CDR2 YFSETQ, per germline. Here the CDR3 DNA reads TGCGCCAGCAGCTCCGGGACAGGGGGTGAAAAACTGTTTTTT. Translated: CASSSGTGGEKLFF.

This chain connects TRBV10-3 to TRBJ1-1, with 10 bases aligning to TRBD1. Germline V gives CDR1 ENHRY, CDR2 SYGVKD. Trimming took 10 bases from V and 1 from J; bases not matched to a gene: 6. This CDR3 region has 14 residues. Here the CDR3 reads CASDRGRGNTEAFF. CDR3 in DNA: TGTGCCAGCGACAGGGGGCGAGGGAACACTGAAGCTTTCTTT.

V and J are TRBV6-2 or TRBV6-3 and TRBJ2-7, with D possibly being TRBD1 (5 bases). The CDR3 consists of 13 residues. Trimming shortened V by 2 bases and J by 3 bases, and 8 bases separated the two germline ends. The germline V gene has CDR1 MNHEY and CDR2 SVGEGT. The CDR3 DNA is TGTGCCAGCAGTTACGGGGCCGTCTACGAGCAGTACTTC. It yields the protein CASSYGAVYEQYF.